This T cell receptor beta chain was observed in a study of blood T cell repertoires in COVID-19. Study background: Spain, Italy and the United States supplied samples that represented acute and convalescent COVID-19. T cells, B-cell-depleted T cells, or PBMCs supplied cDNA or gDNA.

How the authors handled the data: The authors estimated nucleated cell counts from reference gene primer amplification. Sequencing used immunoSEQ multiplex PCR; TCRdb keeps in-frame clones, though not all of them. V and J calls and clone size are as listed in that table; D and trimming were resolved from the DNA. This table has approximately 93,000 clones, about 75% appearing once. The V and J ends lost 1 base and 2 bases respectively, with 9 bases between them. This CDR3 has 16 residues. From germline, CDR1 is LGHDT and CDR2 YNNKEL (reference sequence). The clonotype originates from an elderly woman with acute or convalescent COVID-19. Sequences were obtained from peripheral blood. The chain links TRBV3-1 (or the pseudogene TRBV3-2) to TRBJ1-6; TRBD1 might be the D (5 bases). In DNA form, the CDR3 reads TGTGCCAGCAGCCAAGGCAGGGTTACCTATAATTCACCCCTCCACTTT. It codes for CASSQGRVTYNSPLHF.